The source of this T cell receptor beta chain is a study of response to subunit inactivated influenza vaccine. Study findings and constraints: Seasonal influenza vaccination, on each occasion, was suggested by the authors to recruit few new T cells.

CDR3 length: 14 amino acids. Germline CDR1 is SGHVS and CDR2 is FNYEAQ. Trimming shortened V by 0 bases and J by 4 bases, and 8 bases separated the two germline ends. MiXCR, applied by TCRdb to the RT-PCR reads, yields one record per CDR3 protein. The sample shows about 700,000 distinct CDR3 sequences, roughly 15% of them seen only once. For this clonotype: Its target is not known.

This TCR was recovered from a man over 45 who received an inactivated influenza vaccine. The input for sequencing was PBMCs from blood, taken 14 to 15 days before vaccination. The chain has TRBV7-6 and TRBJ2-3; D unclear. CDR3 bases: TGTGCCAGCAGCTTAGCGAAGGGTGCAGATACGCAGTATTTT. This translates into CASSLAKGADTQYF.